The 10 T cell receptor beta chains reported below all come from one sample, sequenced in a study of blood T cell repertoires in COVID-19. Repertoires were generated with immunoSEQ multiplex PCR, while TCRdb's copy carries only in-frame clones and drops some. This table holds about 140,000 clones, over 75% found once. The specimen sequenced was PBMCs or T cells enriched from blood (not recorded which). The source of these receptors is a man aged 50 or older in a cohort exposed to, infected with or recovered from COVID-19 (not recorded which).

CDR3 in DNA: TGTGCCAGCACCTTCGATTACGGAGCGAACACTGAAGCTTTCTTT. It translates to CASTFDYGANTEAFF. This chain uses TRBV7-2 with TRBJ1-1; D is undetermined. The CDR3 spans 15 residues. V was cut by 7 bases and J by 1 base, with 16 bases left in between. The V gene's germline CDR1 is SGHTA and CDR2 FQGNSA.

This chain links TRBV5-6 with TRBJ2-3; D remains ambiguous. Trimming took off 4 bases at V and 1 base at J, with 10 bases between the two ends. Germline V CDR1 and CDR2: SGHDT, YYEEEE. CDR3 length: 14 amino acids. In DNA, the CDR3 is TGTGCCAGCAGCCCCGTCCGGGGCACAGATACGCAGTATTTT. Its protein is CASSPVRGTDTQYF.

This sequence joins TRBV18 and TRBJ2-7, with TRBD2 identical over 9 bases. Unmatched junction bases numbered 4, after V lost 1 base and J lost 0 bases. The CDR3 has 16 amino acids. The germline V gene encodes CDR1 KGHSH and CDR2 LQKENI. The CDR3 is CASSPLPRGGSYEQYF. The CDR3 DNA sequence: TGTGCCAGCTCACCACTTCCGCGGGGGGGCTCCTACGAGCAGTACTTC.

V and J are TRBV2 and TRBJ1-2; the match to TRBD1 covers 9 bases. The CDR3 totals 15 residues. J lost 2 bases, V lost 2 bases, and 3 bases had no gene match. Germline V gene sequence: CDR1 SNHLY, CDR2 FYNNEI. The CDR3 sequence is CASSEMGTGNYGYTF. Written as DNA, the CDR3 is TGTGCCAGCAGTGAAATGGGGACAGGGAACTATGGCTACACCTTC. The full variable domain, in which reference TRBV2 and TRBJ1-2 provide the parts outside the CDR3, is EPEVTQTPSHQVTQMGQEVILRCVPISNHLYFYWYRQILGQKVEFLVSFYNNEISEKSEIFDDQFSVERPDGSNFTLKIRSTKLEDSAMYFCASSEMGTGNYGYTFGSGTRLTVV.

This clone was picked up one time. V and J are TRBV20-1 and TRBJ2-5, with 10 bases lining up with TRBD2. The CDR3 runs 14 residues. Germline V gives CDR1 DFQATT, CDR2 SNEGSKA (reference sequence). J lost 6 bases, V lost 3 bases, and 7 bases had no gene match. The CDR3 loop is CSASSSGGAQTQYF. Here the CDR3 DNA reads TGCAGTGCTAGTTCAAGCGGGGGGGCCCAGACCCAGTACTTC.

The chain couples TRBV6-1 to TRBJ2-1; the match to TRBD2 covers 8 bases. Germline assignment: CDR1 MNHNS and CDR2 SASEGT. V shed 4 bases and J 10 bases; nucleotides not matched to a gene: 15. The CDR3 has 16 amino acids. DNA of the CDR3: TGTGCCAGCAGTGGGGAGGGACTAGACTATCCACGAGAGCAGTTCTTC. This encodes CASSGEGLDYPREQFF.

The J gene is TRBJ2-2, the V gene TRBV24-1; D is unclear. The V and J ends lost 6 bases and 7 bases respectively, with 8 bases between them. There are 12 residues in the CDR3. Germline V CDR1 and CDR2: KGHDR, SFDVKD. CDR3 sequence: CATSPYGGELFF. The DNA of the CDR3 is TGTGCCACCAGTCCATACGGCGGGGAGCTGTTTTTT.

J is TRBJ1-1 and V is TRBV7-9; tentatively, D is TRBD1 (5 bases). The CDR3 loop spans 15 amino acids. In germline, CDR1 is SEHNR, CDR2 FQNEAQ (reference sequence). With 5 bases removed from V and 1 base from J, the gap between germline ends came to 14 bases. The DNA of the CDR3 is TGTGCCAGCAGCGTTTCTAGGGGCGCGAACACTGAAGCTTTCTTT. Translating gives CASSVSRGANTEAFF.

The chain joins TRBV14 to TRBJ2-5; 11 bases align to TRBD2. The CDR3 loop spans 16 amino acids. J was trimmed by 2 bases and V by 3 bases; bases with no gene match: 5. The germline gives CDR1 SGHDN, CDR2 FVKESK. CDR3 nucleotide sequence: TGTGCCAGCAGCCATGAGGGACTAGCGGTACAAGAGACCCAGTACTTC. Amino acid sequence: CASSHEGLAVQETQYF.

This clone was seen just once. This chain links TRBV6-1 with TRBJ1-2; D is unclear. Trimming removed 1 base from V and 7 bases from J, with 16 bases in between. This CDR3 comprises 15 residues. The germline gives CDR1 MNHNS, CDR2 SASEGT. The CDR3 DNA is TGTGCCAGCAGTGAAGGGAGGACGGCGTTTTTTGGCTACACCTTC. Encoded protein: CASSEGRTAFFGYTF.